This TCR beta chain was documented in a study of PD-1 blockade in classical Hodgkin lymphoma. Study-wide results and limits: Complete responders possessed baseline diversity comparable to newly diagnosed patients.

Clones were read by immunoSEQ multiplex PCR, and TCRdb kept only the in-frame ones, dropping some. The top ten clones hold 5.5% to 8.5% of a sample with around 25,000 clones, 80% of them seen once. CDR3 size: 13 residues. The V end lost 2 bases, the J end lost 2 bases, and 7 bases lay between the germline ends. CDR1 and CDR2 from the germline V gene are GTSNPN and SVGIG (reference sequence). Concerning this clone: Its antigen is still unknown.

Patients all relapsed after autologous stem cell transplantation, and there was variation in brentuximab vedotin exposure. This sample comprised peripheral blood mononuclear cells (PBMCs), obtained at baseline. This sequence was found in a human donor with classical Hodgkin lymphoma. V usage is TRBV30 and J usage is TRBJ1-5; D gene uncertain. This chain's CDR3 is CAWSYRGNQPQHF. The CDR3 DNA reads TGTGCCTGGAGTTATAGGGGCAATCAGCCCCAGCATTTT.